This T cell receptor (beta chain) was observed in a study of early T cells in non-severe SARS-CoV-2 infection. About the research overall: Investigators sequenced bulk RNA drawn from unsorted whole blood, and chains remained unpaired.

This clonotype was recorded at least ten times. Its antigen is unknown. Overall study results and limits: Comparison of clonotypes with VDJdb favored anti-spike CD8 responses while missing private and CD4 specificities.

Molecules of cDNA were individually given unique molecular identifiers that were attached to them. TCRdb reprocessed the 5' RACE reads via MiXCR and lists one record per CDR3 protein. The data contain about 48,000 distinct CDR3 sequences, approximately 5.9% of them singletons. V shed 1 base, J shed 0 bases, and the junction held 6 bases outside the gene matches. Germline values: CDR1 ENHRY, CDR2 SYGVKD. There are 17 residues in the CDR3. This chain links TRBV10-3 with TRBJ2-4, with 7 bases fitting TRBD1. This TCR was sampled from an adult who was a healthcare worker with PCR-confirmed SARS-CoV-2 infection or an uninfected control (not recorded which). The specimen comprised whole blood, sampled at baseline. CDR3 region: CAISEWGTELAKNIQYF. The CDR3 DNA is TGTGCCATCAGTGAGTGGGGGACAGAACTAGCCAAAAACATTCAGTACTTC.